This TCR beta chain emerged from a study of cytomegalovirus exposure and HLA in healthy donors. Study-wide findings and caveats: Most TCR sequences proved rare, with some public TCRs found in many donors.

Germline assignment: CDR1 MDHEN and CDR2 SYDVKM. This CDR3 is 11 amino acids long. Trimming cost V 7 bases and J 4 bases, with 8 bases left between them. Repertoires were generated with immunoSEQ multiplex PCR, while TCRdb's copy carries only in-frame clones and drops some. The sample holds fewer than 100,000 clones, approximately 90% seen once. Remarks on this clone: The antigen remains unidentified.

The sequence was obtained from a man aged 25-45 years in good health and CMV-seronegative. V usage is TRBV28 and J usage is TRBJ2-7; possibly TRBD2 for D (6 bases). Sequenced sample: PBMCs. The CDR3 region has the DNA TGTGCCAGCACGGAGGGATACGAGCAGTACTTC. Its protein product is CASTEGYEQYF.